The entry below describes one TCR beta chain. This sample was taken from a study of T cell clusters in autoimmune cytopenias. Roughly 38,000 genome equivalents of blood DNA were amplified for TRB. Multiplex touch-down PCR amplified TRB using TRB-A and TRB-B pools in one tube. TCRdb reprocessed the multiplex PCR reads, keeping one entry per CDR3 protein, no DNA. The sample table includes 6,000 to 9,500 distinct CDR3 sequences. Germline V gives CDR1 MNHEY, CDR2 SVGAGI. The CDR3 is made up of 15 amino acids. The data also belong to a second study, concerning T cell repertoires in aging, cancer and after chemotherapy. That report adds: Donor ages fell into six groups from 30 or younger up to 70 or older. Around 10 million TCR reads were in the whole dataset. Compared with age-matched healthy donors, untreated hematological or solid cancer patients showed higher blood TCR clonality. The repertoire data cannot show anything about immunological memory following chemotherapy.

This clonotype was obtained from a human donor with an autoimmune cytopenia or autoimmune hepatitis (not recorded which). The rearrangement links TRBV6-5 to TRBJ2-7; as DNA is missing, the TRBD1 call by TCRdb cannot be tested. The sequenced sample consisted of peripheral blood. CDR3: CASSRPGRISYEQYF.